The present TCR beta chain was sequenced within a study of technical replicates of blood from a handful of donors. Germline V CDR1 and CDR2: SGHRS, YFSETQ. The CDR3 length is 14 residues. The V gene lost 7 bases and the J gene lost 0 bases, with 12 bases spanning the gap. The repertoire was sequenced with immunoSEQ multiplex PCR; TCRdb's copy has only in-frame clones and lacks some. Here the sample spans about 56,000 clones, 80% to 95% being singletons. This receptor was taken from a human donor in good health. Some clones in this sample may be carry-over from other donors' samples. The genes are TRBV5-1 and TRBJ2-3; a weak D match, TRBD1 (6 bases). Specimen: PBMCs. The CDR3 is CASYRTDSTDTQYF. Here the CDR3 DNA reads TGCGCCAGCTACAGGACAGACAGCACAGATACGCAGTATTTT.